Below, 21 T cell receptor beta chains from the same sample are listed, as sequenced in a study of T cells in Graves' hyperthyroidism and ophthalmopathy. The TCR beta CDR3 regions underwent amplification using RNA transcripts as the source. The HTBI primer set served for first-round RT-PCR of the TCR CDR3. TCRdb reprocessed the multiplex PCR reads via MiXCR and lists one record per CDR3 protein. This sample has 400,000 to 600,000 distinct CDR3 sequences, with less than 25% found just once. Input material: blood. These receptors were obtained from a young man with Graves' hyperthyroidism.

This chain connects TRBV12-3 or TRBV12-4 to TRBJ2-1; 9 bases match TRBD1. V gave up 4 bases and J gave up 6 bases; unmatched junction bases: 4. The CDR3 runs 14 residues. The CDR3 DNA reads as TGTGCCAGCAGTTGGGACAGGGTGGGCAATGAGCAGTTCTTC. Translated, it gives CASSWDRVGNEQFF.

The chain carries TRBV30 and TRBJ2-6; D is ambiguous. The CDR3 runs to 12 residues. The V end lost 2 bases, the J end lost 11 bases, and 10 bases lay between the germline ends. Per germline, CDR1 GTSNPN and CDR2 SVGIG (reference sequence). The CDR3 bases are TGTGCCTGGAGTCTTCCCGCCGACGTCCTGACTTTC. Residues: CAWSLPADVLTF.

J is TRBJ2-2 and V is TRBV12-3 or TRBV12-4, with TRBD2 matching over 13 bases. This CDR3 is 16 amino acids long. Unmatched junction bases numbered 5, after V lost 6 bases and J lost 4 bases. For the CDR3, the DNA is TGTGCCAGCAGAGGACTAGCGGGGGAGGGCACCGGGGAGCTGTTTTTT. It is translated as CASRGLAGEGTGELFF.

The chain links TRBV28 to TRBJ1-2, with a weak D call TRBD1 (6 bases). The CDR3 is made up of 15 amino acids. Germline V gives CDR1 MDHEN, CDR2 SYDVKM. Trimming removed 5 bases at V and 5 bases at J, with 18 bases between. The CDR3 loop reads CASSPPDRTYYGYTF. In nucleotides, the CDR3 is TGTGCCAGCAGTCCGCCGGACAGAACCTATTATGGCTACACCTTC.

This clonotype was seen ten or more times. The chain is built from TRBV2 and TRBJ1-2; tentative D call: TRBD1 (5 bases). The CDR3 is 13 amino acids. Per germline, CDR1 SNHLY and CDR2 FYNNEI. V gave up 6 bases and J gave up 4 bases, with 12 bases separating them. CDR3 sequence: CASSHGTGYGYTF. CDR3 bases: TGTGCCAGCAGCCACGGGACGGGCTATGGCTACACCTTC.

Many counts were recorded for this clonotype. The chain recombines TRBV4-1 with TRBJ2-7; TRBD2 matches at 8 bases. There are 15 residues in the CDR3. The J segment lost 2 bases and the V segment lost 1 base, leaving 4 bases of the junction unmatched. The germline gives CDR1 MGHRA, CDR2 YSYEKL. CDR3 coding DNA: TGCGCCAGCAGCCAAGGCCTAGCGGGCGCCTACGAGCAGTACTTC. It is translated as CASSQGLAGAYEQYF.

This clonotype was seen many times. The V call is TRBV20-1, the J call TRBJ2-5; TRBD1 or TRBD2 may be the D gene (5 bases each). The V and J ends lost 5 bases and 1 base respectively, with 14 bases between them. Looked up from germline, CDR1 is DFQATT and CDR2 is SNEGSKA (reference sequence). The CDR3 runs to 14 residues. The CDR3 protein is CSAQNRDGQETQYF. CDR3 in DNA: TGCAGTGCTCAGAACCGGGACGGCCAAGAGACCCAGTACTTC.

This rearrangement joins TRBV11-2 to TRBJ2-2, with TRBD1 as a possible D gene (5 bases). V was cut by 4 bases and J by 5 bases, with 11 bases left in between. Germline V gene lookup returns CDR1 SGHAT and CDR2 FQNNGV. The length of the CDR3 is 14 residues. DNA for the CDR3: TGTGCCAGCAGCTCGCCAGGGAATACCGGGGAGCTGTTTTTT. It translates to CASSSPGNTGELFF. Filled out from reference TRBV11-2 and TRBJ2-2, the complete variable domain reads EAGVAQSPRYKIIEKRQSVAFWCNPISGHATLYWYQQILGQGPKLLIQFQNNGVVDDSQLPKDRFSAERLKGVDSTLKIQPAKLEDSAVYLCASSSPGNTGELFFGEGSRLTVL.

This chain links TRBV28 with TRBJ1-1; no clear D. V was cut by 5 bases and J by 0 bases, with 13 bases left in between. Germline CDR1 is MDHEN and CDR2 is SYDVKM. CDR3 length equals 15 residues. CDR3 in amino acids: CASSPPTPMNTEAFF. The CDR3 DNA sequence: TGTGCCAGCAGTCCCCCGACCCCCATGAACACTGAAGCTTTCTTT. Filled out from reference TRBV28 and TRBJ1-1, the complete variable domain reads DVKVTQSSRYLVKRTGEKVFLECVQDMDHENMFWYRQDPGLGLRLIYFSYDVKMKEKGDIPEGYSVSREKKERFSLILESASTNQTSMYLCASSPPTPMNTEAFFGQGTRLTVV.

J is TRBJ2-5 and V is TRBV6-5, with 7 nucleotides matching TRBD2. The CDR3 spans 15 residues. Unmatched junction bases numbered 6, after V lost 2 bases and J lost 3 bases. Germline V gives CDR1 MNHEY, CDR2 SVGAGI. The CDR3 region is CASSYVPAGKETQYF. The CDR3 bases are TGTGCCAGCAGTTACGTCCCAGCGGGGAAAGAGACCCAGTACTTC.

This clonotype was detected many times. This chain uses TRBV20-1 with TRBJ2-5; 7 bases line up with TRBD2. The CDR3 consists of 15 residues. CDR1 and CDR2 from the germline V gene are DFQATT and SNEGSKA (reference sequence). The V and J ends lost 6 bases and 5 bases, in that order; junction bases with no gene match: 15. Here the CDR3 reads CSATVGALASETQYF. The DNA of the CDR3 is TGCAGTGCGACCGTAGGGGCACTAGCGTCGGAGACCCAGTACTTC.

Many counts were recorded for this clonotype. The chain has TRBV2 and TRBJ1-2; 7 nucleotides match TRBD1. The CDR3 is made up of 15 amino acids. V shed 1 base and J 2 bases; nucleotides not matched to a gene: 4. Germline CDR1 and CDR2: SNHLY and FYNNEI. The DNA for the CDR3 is TGTGCCAGCAGTGAAGGACAGGGTGGAAACTATGGCTACACCTTC. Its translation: CASSEGQGGNYGYTF.

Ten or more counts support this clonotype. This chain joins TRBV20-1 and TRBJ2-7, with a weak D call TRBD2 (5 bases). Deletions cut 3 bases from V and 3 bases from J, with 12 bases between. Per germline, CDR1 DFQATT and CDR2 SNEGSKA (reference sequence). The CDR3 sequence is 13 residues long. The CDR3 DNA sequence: TGCAGTGCTAGGGCAGGAGGAAGCTACGAGCAGTACTTC. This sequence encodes CSARAGGSYEQYF.

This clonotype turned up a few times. In DNA, the CDR3 is TGTGCCAGCAGTGAACGGAGACAGGACACTGAAGCTTTCTTT. Amino acid sequence: CASSERRQDTEAFF. The chain combines TRBV6-1 with TRBJ1-1, with TRBD1 as a possible D gene (6 bases). Trimming stripped 2 bases from V and 3 bases from J, with 10 bases between. This CDR3 has 14 amino acids. Germline V gene sequence: CDR1 MNHNS, CDR2 SASEGT.

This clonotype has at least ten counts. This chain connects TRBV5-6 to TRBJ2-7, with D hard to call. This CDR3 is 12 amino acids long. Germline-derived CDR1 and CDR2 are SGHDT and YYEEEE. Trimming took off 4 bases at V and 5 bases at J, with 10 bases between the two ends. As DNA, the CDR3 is TGTGCCAGCAGCCCTCCCCCCCACGAGCAGTACTTC. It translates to CASSPPPHEQYF.

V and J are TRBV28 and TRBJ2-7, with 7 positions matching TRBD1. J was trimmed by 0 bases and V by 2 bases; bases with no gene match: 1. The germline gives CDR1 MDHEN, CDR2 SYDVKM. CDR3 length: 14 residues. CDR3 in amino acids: CASSLKGASYEQYF. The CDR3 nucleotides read TGTGCCAGCAGTTTAAAGGGGGCCTCCTACGAGCAGTACTTC.

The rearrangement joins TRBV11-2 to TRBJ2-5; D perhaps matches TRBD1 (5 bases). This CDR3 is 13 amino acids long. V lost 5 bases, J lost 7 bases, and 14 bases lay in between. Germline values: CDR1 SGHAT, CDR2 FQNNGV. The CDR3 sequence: CASSQQGLGTQYF. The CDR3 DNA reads TGTGCCAGCAGCCAGCAGGGATTGGGGACCCAGTACTTC.

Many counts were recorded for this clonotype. In DNA form, the CDR3 reads TGTGCCAGCAGTGAAGCGCTTGAGTCCACAGGGTCCGGGGAGCTGTTTTTT. This gives the protein CASSEALESTGSGELFF. The chain uses TRBV2 and TRBJ2-2, with D perhaps matching TRBD1 (6 bases). CDR1 SNHLY and CDR2 FYNNEI come from the germline V gene. The CDR3 is made up of 17 amino acids. V gave up 0 bases and J gave up 6 bases, with 17 bases separating them.

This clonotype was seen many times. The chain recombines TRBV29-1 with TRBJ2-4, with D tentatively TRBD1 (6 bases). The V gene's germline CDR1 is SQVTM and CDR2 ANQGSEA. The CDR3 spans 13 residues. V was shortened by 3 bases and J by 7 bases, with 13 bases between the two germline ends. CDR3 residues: CSVEAGVGNIQYF. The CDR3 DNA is TGCAGCGTTGAGGCAGGGGTCGGGAACATTCAGTACTTC.

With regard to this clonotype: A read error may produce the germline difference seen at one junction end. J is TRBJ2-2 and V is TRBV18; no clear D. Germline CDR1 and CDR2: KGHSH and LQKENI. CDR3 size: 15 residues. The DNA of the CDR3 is TGTGCCAGCTTACCATTTACAACAGTCACCGGGGAGCTGTTTTTT. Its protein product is CASLPFTTVTGELFF.

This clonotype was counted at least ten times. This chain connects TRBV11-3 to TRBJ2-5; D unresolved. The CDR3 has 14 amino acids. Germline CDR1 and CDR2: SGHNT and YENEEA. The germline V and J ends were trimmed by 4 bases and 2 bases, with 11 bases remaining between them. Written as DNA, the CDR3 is TGTGCCAGCAGCTCCCCAAGGCAGCAAGAGACCCAGTACTTC. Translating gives CASSSPRQQETQYF. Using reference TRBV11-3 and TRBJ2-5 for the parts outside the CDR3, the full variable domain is EAGVVQSPRYKIIEKKQPVAFWCNPISGHNTLYWYLQNLGQGPELLIRYENEEAVDDSQLPKDRFSAERLKGVDSTLKIQPAELGDSAVYLCASSSPRQQETQYFGPGTRLLVL.